These T cell receptor beta chains were read from a single sample in a study of CD8 T cell repertoires and HIV-1 epitope variants. Clones were read by immunoSEQ multiplex PCR, and TCRdb kept only the in-frame ones, dropping some. The sample includes 4,500 to 6,000 clones, over 60% of them seen just once. Their specific antigens are unknown. Sequencing was done on a sample of cultured CD8+ T cells derived from PBMCs. The source of these receptors is a male donor with HIV. Each CDR3 is given with its conserved first and last residue. D genes are given only for firm matches. Size tells how often a clone was seen (once, few, many) or the class of an expanded clone, and some rows leave it out.

cdr3_nt cdr3_aa clone_size j_call v_call d_call
TGTGCCAGCAGTTCTCGTGAACTAGCGGGGTTTACAGATACGCAGTATTTT CASSSRELAGFTDTQYF - TRBJ2-3 TRBV28 TRBD2
TGTGCCAGCAGCCAAGTCGGAACTAGCGGGACCTACGAGCAGTACTTC CASSQVGTSGTYEQYF - TRBJ2-7 TRBV4-2 TRBD2
TGTGCCAGTAGTATAAACACCCATGGGAACACTGAAGCTTTCTTT CASSINTHGNTEAFF once TRBJ1-1 TRBV19 -
TGTGCCAGCAGCCCCCTGACAGGCGGGACTGAAGCTTTCTTT CASSPLTGGTEAFF few TRBJ1-1 TRBV5-4 -
TGCGCCAGCAGCCAAGATAGACTAGCGGGGGGAAATGAGCAGTTCTTC CASSQDRLAGGNEQFF few TRBJ2-1 TRBV4-1 TRBD2
TGTGCCAGCAGAGAGCGGGAGCTCGGGCAGTTCTTC CASRERELGQFF few TRBJ2-1 TRBV6-5 TRBD2
TGTGCCACCAGCAGTACTAGCGGGGGGGCAGATACGCAGTATTTT CATSSTSGGADTQYF few TRBJ2-3 TRBV15 TRBD2
TGTGCCAGCAGCCCTGGACAGGCCTTCCTCTACGAGCAGTACTTC CASSPGQAFLYEQYF few TRBJ2-7 TRBV27 TRBD1
TGTGCCAGCAGTTACCCGGACTGGACAGGGAACTATGGCTACACCTTC CASSYPDWTGNYGYTF few TRBJ1-2 TRBV6-5 TRBD1
TGTGCCAGCTCACCAGGACTTTCCCAAGAGACCCAGTACTTC CASSPGLSQETQYF few TRBJ2-5 TRBV18 -
TGTGCCAGCAGTTTATCTGCTAGCCCTACGAACAAGCAGTACTTC CASSLSASPTNKQYF - TRBJ2-7 TRBV28 -
TGTGCCAGCAGGATACAAAGGAGGGGACAGGTGCCATCCAGAGCGAACACTGAAGCTTTCTTT CASRIQRRGQVPSRANTEAFF - TRBJ1-1 TRBV21-1 -
TGTGCCAGCAGCACTCTTAGCAATCAGCCCCAGCATTTT CASSTLSNQPQHF - TRBJ1-5 TRBV6-5 -
TGTGCCAGTCGGGACAGCTCCTACAATGAGCAGTTCTTC CASRDSSYNEQFF - TRBJ2-1 TRBV6-5 TRBD1
TGTGCCAGCAGTTCCCCTCGTGAGTTACCTGGGGCCAACGTCCTGACTTTC CASSSPRELPGANVLTF - TRBJ2-6 TRBV28 -
TGTGCCAGCAGCGTAGACAAAGGGACAGGCTCTGGGGGGAATTCACCCCTCCACTTT CASSVDKGTGSGGNSPLHF few TRBJ1-6 TRBV9 TRBD1
TGTGCCAGCAACGAAGGGAGCAATCAGCCCCAGCATTTT CASNEGSNQPQHF - TRBJ1-5 TRBV9 -
TGTGCCGGAAAGCGGGGGGGTGAGACAGATACGCAGTATTTT CAGKRGGETDTQYF once TRBJ2-3 TRBV5-4 TRBD2
TGCGCCAGCAGCCAAGATCCCCCAGACTTGGACTATGGCTACACCTTC CASSQDPPDLDYGYTF - TRBJ1-2 TRBV23-1 -
TGTGCCAGCAGGTGGGGCACAGATACGCAGTATTTT CASRWGTDTQYF - TRBJ2-3 TRBV5-5 -
TGTGCCAGCAGCTTACTTAGCCTAGATACGCAGTATTTT CASSLLSLDTQYF - TRBJ2-3 TRBV7-6 -
TGTGCCAGCAGCCCCCCCCCGCCGAACACTGAAGCTTTCTTT CASSPPPPNTEAFF - TRBJ1-1 TRBV9 -
TGTGCCAGCCTGACTACTAGCAAGGATGAGCAGTTCTTC CASLTTSKDEQFF - TRBJ2-1 TRBV28 -
TGTGCCAGCAGTTCCCCGCGAAAAGGGTTAGCCAAAAACATTCAGTACTTC CASSSPRKGLAKNIQYF - TRBJ2-4 TRBV28 -
TGTGCCAGCAGCTTACGAGCGGGCGAGCAGTACTTC CASSLRAGEQYF - TRBJ2-7 TRBV7-4 -
TGCGCCAGCAGCCAAGGATTAGGGGGGGTTCAACGCTACGAGCAGTACTTC CASSQGLGGVQRYEQYF - TRBJ2-7 TRBV4-3 -
TGTGCCAGTAGTACCGGGCCCGAAACAGATACGCAGTATTTT CASSTGPETDTQYF - TRBJ2-3 TRBV19 -
TGTGCCAGCAGCCTGACAGGGTCATTTACCTACGAGCAGTACTTC CASSLTGSFTYEQYF few TRBJ2-7 TRBV6-5 TRBD1
TGTGCCAGCAGTTTATACCAGGGAAGCTCCTACAATGAGCAGTTCTTC CASSLYQGSSYNEQFF - TRBJ2-1 TRBV28 -
TGTGCCAGCAGTCCTTTGCTGAGGGGCACAGATACGCAGTATTTT CASSPLLRGTDTQYF - TRBJ2-3 TRBV7-9 -
TGCGCCAGCAGCAGACATACAGGGTTCTACGAGCAGTACTTC CASSRHTGFYEQYF few TRBJ2-7 TRBV4-1 -
TGTGCCAGCAGTTACTCTGGAAGCTACGAGCAGTACTTC CASSYSGSYEQYF - TRBJ2-7 TRBV6-6 -
TGTGCTAGTGGTTTTTGGGGGGCTGCGAACAATGAGCAGTTCTTC CASGFWGAANNEQFF - TRBJ2-1 TRBV12-5 -
TGTGCCAGCAGCTTGGTAACTAGCGAACCGGAGGGTGTCACAGATACGCAGTATTTT CASSLVTSEPEGVTDTQYF - TRBJ2-3 TRBV5-4 TRBD2
TGTGCCAGCAGTGCCGAAGACAAGGCTGGGGCCAACGTCCTGACTTTC CASSAEDKAGANVLTF - TRBJ2-6 TRBV7-8 -
TGTGCCAGCAGAGACAGCCTTTTT CASRDSLF - TRBJ1-4 TRBV21-1 -
TGTGCCAGCAGCTTAGGGAATATGAACACTGAAGCTTTCTTT CASSLGNMNTEAFF few TRBJ1-1 TRBV11-2 -
TGTGCCAGCAGCTTAATGGGGGCGCGTGGCTACACCTTC CASSLMGARGYTF - TRBJ1-2 TRBV7-9 -
TGTGCCAGCAGCAAATTAAGAGGTCTTAACTCTGGAAACACCATATATTTT CASSKLRGLNSGNTIYF - TRBJ1-3 TRBV21-1 -
TGTGCCAGCAGCTTAGGGGGGGATACTTACGAGCAGTACTTC CASSLGGDTYEQYF few TRBJ2-7 TRBV13 -
TGTGCCAGCAGCTTCGGGACAGGGAAGGATGAGCAGTTCTTC CASSFGTGKDEQFF - TRBJ2-1 TRBV13 TRBD1
TGTGCCAGCAGCTTAAGTCTAGCGGGGGACTTCACAGATACGCAGTATTTT CASSLSLAGDFTDTQYF - TRBJ2-3 TRBV7-9 TRBD2
TGTGCCAGCAGCCAAGACGCGGGCCCAACTTCCTACGAGCAGTACTTC CASSQDAGPTSYEQYF few TRBJ2-7 TRBV4-2 -
TGTGCCAGTAGTATGTCGGGTACAGGGGACCTTACCGGGGAGCTGTTTTTT CASSMSGTGDLTGELFF - TRBJ2-2 TRBV19 TRBD1
TGTGCCAGCAGCCAAACCAGACTAGCGGGGGGTAACACCGGGGAGCTGTTTTTT CASSQTRLAGGNTGELFF - TRBJ2-2 TRBV14 TRBD2
TGTGCCAGCAGTGAAATTGGGGGGGCCTCCTACGAGCAGTACTTC CASSEIGGASYEQYF - TRBJ2-7 TRBV6-1 -